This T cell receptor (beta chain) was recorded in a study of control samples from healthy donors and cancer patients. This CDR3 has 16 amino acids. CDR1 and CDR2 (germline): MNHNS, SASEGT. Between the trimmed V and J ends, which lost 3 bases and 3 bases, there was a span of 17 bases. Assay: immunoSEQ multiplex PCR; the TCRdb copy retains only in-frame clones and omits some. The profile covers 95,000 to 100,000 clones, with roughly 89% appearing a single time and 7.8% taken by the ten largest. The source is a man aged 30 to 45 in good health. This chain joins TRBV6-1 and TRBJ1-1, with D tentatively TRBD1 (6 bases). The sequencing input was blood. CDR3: CASSDAGGQFHTEAFF. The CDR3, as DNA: TGTGCCAGCAGTGACGCAGGAGGACAGTTTCACACTGAAGCTTTCTTT.